A single TCR beta chain is shown here with its context. What antigen it recognizes has not been identified. No base quality values were provided; no much bigger clone lies one nucleotide off. V loses 6 bases of germline sequence and J loses 1 base, and the interval between the two ends is 10 bases. There are 13 amino acids in the CDR3, from cysteine to phenylalanine inclusive. The read is trimmed to its CDR3 DNA, 39 bases read in frame from base 1. CDR1 and CDR2, per the germline V gene, are SGHRS and YFSETQ. Whole blood was collected in K2EDTA tubes by collaborating institutions according to the institutions' own protocols. For TCRbeta analysis, collaborators shipped samples in one of three forms: frozen whole blood, isolated PBMCs, or DNA extracted from either of those sample types. This sample was included in a study of blood T cell repertoires in COVID-19 (dated by TCRdb to 2020 to 2021). General notes on the study: Samples from collaborators originated in the United States, Italy and Spain and spanned both the acute and convalescent phases of COVID-19. The material from the prospective study consisted of cDNA or gDNA derived from T cells, B-cell-depleted T cells, or PBMCs. The dataset comprised deeply sampled blood TCRbeta repertoires from subjects exposed to, actively infected with, or recovered from COVID-19. A freely available public database, intended as a resource for researchers studying the immune response to SARS-CoV-2, is where the repertoires were released. Samples came from the ongoing ImmuneRACE study (first 160 participants) plus 1,254 subjects from 6 global collaborators. A de-identified subject ID, COVID-19 status, age in years and sex were almost always included in the sample metadata. Where available, HLA class I and class II types were obtained from metadata supplied by the sample provider rather than from assay-based typing.

TCRbeta CDR3 regions were amplified from genomic DNA by means of the immunoSEQ Assay, a bias-controlled multiplex PCR. As for how the authors treated the data: The number of nucleated cells in each sample was estimated from the amplification of reference gene primers within the assay. To quantify the absolute abundance of each unique TCRbeta CDR3 rearrangement, sequence reads were collapsed and filtered. For each sample, productive Simpson clonality was calculated as the square root of Simpson's diversity index across productive rearrangements. Imported from immuneACCESS, the table was reduced by TCRdb to in-frame sequences with V and J called. These copies leave out some clones; in studies compared against another copy, an unresolved V gene accounts for under half, and the cause of the remainder is not known. V, J and clone size reflect that table, while D and trimming were determined from the DNA. The sample data list 90,000 to 150,000 clones, and 70% to 85% of these were observed just once. Around 2.5% of the sample goes to the ten largest clones.

Results and caveats for the whole study, not just this receptor: The quantity of clinical and demographic metadata differed by source and by participant and was supplied without curation.

The sequenced sample consisted of peripheral blood. This receptor was taken from a man between 50 and 59 years old with acute or convalescent COVID-19. The rearranged segments are TRBV5-1 and TRBJ1-1; the D gene assignment is ambiguous. The CDR3 region has the sequence CASMGTANTEAFF. The sequence in DNA is TGCGCCAGCATGGGCACAGCGAACACTGAAGCTTTCTTT.